This T cell receptor beta chain was sequenced for a study of T cells in placental villitis. About the study as a whole: Two of the control placentae were from preterm deliveries, but examination found no significant pathology in either one. Placental TCR-beta repertoires were compared across villitis of unknown etiology, gestational-age-matched unaffected controls, and infectious villitis in order to test an allograft-versus-infection hypothesis. Points the paper makes about the study in general: Clonality was higher in villitis of unknown etiology placentae than in controls (median about 0.059 versus 0.0061, p=0.0025), a result indicating clonal expansion. Higher CMV-specific clone frequencies were found in infectious CMV cases than in villitis of unknown etiology (around 0.011 vs 0.00091), and no difference in CMV-specific clone frequencies was seen between villitis of unknown etiology and controls. Bulk tissue sequencing could not distinguish helper, regulatory or cytotoxic T cells, nor maternal versus fetal T cells, and excluded gamma-delta receptors. Because the paraffin blocks included small amounts of decidua, some of the captured T cells, particularly in controls, may have been decidual rather than villous infiltrates.

In the case of this clone: No antigen is known for it. No per-base quality is available; no much larger clone lies one base away.

Using the immunoSEQ v4 bias-controlled multiplex PCR assay, run blinded to group allocation, TCR-beta CDR3 regions were amplified from genomic DNA. To estimate the quantities of nucleated cells and T cells in each sample, reference gene primers were included together with the TCR-beta primers. Sequencing of the libraries was performed on an Illumina MiSeq with a 100-cycle paired-end protocol. In the paper's pipeline: In the immunoSEQ Analyzer software, diversity and richness were calculated, with richness measured by iChao1 and clonality based on Pielou evenness and Shannon diversity on a 0-1 scale where a higher value means less diversity. CDR3 amino acid sequences with V/J genes were queried against VDJdb for CMV, EBV and influenza A specificities using confidence 3 and substitution 2. The Morisita-Horn index was used to assess TCR-beta amino acid clonotype overlap between villitis of unknown etiology, infectious villitis and control repertoires. Imported from immuneACCESS, the table was reduced by TCRdb to in-frame sequences with V and J called. These copies leave out some clones; in studies compared against another copy, an unresolved V gene accounts for under half, and the cause of the remainder is not known. D and trimming were read from the DNA, whereas the V and J calls and clone size are those reported in that table. The sample yields some 510 clones; around 98% were counted once. The ten largest clones add up to 5% to 6.5% of the sample.

About 10 control placentae without villitis were matched to the villitis of unknown etiology cases on the basis of gestational age at delivery. Placentae were collected after delivery and examined grossly and histologically before archival tissue was selected. Five 10-micron scrolls were cut from each FFPE block, and DNA was isolated using the AllPrep DNA/RNA FFPE Tissue kit. DNA concentration and purity were checked by NanoDrop, and RNA quality was assessed on a Bioanalyzer. The V end loses 5 bases and the J end loses 3 bases, and a stretch of 10 bases separates them. Inclusive of the bounding cysteine and phenylalanine, the CDR3 is 14 residues long. Here the CDR3 DNA is all that survives: 42 bases in frame from base 1. The germline V gene supplies CDR1 SGHVS and CDR2 FQNEAQ.

The sequencing sample was made of placental tissue containing maternal and fetal cells. The chain is made from TRBV7-8 and TRBJ2-2; a tentative D match to TRBD2 spans 6 bases. The source of this sequence is a human donor in good health; the placental T cells may come from both mother and fetus. CDR3 region: CASSAGPHTGELFF. In nucleotides, the sequence is TGTGCCAGCAGCGCGGGACCCCACACCGGGGAGCTGTTTTTT.